Shown below are 4 T cell receptor beta chains from a single sample sequenced in a study of T cells in Graves' hyperthyroidism and ophthalmopathy. The investigators amplified TCR beta CDR3 regions from RNA transcripts. First-round RT-PCR of the TCR CDR3 relied on the HTBI primer set. TCRdb recomputed calls from the multiplex PCR reads with MiXCR, one row per CDR3 protein. Here the sample spans approximately 710,000 distinct CDR3 sequences, around a sixth being singletons. Sequenced input: blood. The origin of the receptors is a middle-aged man with Graves' hyperthyroidism.

This clonotype has ten or more counts. A junction boundary mismatches the germline segment, possibly from a read error. The chain carries TRBV5-1 and TRBJ1-1; D is ambiguous. The CDR3 totals 13 residues. Germline V gene sequence: CDR1 SGHRS, CDR2 YFSETQ. For the CDR3, the DNA is TGTGCCAGCAGTTTCCAGGTGAACACTGAAGCTTTCTTT. Amino acids: CASSFQVNTEAFF. Supplemented by reference TRBV5-1 and TRBJ1-1, the full variable domain reads KAGVTQTPRYLIKTRGQQVTLSCSPISGHRSVSWYQQTPGQGLQFLFEYFSETQRNKGNFPGRFSGRQFSNSRSEMNVSTLELGDSALYLCASSFQVNTEAFFGQGTRLTVV.

This chain links TRBV3-1 with TRBJ2-2; 7 bases map to TRBD2. Germline V gene data show CDR1 as LGHDT and CDR2 as YNNKEL (reference sequence). This CDR3 has 17 residues. After removal of 0 bases from V and 6 bases from J, the junction contained 10 bases not matched to a gene. The CDR3 region is CASSQDSRGGPPGELFF. CDR3 DNA sequence: TGTGCCAGCAGCCAAGATTCTAGGGGAGGGCCCCCCGGGGAGCTGTTTTTT. The full variable domain, completed using reference TRBV3-1 and TRBJ2-2, is DTAVSQTPKYLVTQMGNDKSIKCEQNLGHDTMYWYKQDSKKFLKIMFSYNNKELIINETVPNRFSPKSPDKAHLNLHINSLELGDSAVYFCASSQDSRGGPPGELFFGEGSRLTVL.

J is TRBJ1-5 and V is TRBV30; unclear D gene. The CDR3 is 14 residues long. Trimming removed 0 bases at V and 3 bases at J, with 9 bases between. Germline V gene data show CDR1 as GTSNPN and CDR2 as SVGIG (reference sequence). DNA of the CDR3: TGTGCCTGGAGTGTATCACCCATCAATCAGCCCCAGCATTTT. It codes for CAWSVSPINQPQHF. The full variable domain, with the rest looked up from reference TRBV30 and TRBJ1-5, is SQTIHQWPATLVQPVGSPLSLECTVEGTSNPNLYWYRQAAGRGLQLLFYSVGIGQISSEVPQNLSASRPQDRQFILSSKKLLLSDSGFYLCAWSVSPINQPQHFGDGTRLSIL.

This clonotype was counted many times. The chain joins TRBV28 to TRBJ2-5; TRBD2 agrees at 11 bases. V was clipped by 7 bases and J by 0 bases; unmatched bases: 10. CDR3 length: 17 residues. Germline CDR1 MDHEN, CDR2 SYDVKM. The CDR3 spells CASNLGTSGLYQETQYF. In nucleotides, the CDR3 is TGTGCCAGCAACTTGGGGACTAGCGGCTTGTACCAAGAGACCCAGTACTTC.